The present T cell receptor (beta chain) was sequenced within a study of early T cells in non-severe SARS-CoV-2 infection. Study-wide background: Sequencing input comprised bulk RNA from unsorted whole blood; chain pairing was not available. Whole-study results and caveats: Database matching using VDJdb favored anti-spike CD8 responses, with private and CD4 specificities left missing.

The CDR3 totals 15 residues. The germline CDR1 and CDR2 sequences are SGHTA and FQGTGA. V lost 0 bases and J lost 7, with 12 bases in between. This clonotype was observed a few times. Its antigen is not known. Tagging with unique molecular identifiers was applied to individual cDNA molecules. A single record per CDR3 protein comes from TCRdb applying MiXCR to the 5' RACE reads. The profile shows 36,000 or so distinct CDR3 sequences, roughly 4.5% of them singletons. The TCR comes from an adult who was a healthcare worker with PCR-confirmed SARS-CoV-2 infection or an uninfected control (not recorded which). The rearrangement joins TRBV7-3 to TRBJ2-2; possible D gene TRBD2, 5 bases. The material sequenced was whole blood. The CDR3 region has the DNA TGTGCCAGCAGCTTAACCCCGGCGGGTGGCGGGGAGCTGTTTTTT. Residues: CASSLTPAGGGELFF.